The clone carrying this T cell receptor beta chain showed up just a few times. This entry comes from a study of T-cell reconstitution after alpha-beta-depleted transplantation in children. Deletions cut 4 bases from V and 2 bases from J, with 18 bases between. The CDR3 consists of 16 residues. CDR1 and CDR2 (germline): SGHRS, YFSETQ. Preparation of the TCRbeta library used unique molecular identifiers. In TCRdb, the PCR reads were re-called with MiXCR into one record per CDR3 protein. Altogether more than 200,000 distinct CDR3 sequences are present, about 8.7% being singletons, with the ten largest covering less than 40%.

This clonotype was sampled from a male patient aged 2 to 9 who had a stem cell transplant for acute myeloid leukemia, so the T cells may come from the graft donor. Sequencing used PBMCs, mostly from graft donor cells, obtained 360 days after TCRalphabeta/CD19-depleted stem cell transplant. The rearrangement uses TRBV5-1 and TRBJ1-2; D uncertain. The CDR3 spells CASSPTLRGPNYGYTF. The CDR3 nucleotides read TGCGCCAGCAGCCCGACGTTGCGAGGCCCCAACTATGGCTACACCTTC.